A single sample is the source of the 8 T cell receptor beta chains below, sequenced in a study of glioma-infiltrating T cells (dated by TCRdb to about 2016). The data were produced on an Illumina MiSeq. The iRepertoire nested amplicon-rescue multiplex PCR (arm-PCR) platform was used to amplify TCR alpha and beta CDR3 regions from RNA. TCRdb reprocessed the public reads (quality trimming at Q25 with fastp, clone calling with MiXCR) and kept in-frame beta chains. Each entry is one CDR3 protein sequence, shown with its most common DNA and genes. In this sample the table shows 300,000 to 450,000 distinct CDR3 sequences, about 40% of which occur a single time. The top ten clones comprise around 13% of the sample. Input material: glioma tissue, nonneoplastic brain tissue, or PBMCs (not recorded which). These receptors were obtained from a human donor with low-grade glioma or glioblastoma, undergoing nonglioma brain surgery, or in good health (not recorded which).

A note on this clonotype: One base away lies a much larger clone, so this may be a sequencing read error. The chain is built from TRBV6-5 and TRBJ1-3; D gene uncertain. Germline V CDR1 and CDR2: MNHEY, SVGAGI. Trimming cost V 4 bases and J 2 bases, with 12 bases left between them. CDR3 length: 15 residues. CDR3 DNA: TGTGCCAGCAGTTTGGAGGTGCAGGCTGGAAACACCATATATTTT. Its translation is CASSLEVQAGNTIYF.

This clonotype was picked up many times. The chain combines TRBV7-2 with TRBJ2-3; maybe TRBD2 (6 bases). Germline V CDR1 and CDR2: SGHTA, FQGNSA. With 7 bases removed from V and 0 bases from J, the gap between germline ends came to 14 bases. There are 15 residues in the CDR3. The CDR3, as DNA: TGTGCCAGCACCCCATTGGGGACTAGCACAGATACGCAGTATTTT. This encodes CASTPLGTSTDTQYF.

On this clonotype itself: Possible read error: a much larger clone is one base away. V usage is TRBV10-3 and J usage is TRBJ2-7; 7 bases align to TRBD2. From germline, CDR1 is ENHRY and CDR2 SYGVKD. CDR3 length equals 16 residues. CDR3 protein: CASKTLGLAASCEQYF. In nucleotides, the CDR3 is TGTGCCAGCAAAACGCTCGGGCTAGCGGCCTCCTGCGAGCAGTACTTC.

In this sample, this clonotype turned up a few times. CDR3 nucleotides: TGCGCCAGCAGCCAAGTAGGGACAGGGGCGCGTGGCTACACCTTC. Encoded protein: CASSQVGTGARGYTF. The rearrangement joins TRBV4-3 to TRBJ1-2, with 10 bases that match TRBD1. Germline CDR1 and CDR2: LGHNA and YSLEER. Losses at the gene ends were 1 base for V and 7 bases for J; bases not matched to a gene: 6. There are 15 residues in the CDR3.

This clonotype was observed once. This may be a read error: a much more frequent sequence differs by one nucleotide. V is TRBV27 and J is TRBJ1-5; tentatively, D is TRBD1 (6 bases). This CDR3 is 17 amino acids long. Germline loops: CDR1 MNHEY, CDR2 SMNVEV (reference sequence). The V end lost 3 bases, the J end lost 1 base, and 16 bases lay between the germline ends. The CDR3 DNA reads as TGTGCCAGCAGTTTGGGGGGGGCCAGGGTAAGCAATCAGCCCCAGCATTTT. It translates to CASSLGGARVSNQPQHF.

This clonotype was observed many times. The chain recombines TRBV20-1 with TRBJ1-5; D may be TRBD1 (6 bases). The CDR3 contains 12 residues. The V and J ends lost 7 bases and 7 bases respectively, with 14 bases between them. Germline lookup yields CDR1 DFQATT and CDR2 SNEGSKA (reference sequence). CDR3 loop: CSGGEGDQPQHF. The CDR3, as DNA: TGCAGTGGGGGGGAGGGGGACCAGCCCCAGCATTTT.

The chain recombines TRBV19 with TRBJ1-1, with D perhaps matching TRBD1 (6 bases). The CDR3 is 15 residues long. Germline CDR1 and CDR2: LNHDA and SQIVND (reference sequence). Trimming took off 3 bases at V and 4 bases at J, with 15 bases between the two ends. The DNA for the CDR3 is TGTGCCAGTAGTATTTGGAGCAGGGGCGGCACTGAAGCTTTCTTT. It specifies CASSIWSRGGTEAFF.

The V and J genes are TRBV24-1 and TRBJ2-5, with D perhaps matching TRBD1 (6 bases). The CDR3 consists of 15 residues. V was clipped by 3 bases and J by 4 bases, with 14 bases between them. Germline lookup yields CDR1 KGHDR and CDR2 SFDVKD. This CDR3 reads CATSDPTGPGETQYF. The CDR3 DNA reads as TGTGCCACCAGTGATCCAACAGGGCCGGGAGAGACCCAGTACTTC.